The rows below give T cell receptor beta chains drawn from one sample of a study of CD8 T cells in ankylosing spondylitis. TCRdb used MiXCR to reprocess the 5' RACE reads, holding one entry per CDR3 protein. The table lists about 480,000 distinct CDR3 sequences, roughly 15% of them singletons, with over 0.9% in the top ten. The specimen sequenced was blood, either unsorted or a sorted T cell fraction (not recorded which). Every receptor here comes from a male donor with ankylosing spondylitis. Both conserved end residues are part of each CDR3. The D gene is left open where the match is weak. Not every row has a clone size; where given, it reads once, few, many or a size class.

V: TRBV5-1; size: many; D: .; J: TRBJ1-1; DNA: TGCGCCAGCAGCTTGGGACAAATGAACACTGAAGCTTTCTTT; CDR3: CASSLGQMNTEAFF
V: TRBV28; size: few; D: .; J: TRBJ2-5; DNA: TGTGCCAGCAGTCCCCAGGGGAAACAAGAGACCCAGTACTTC; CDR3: CASSPQGKQETQYF
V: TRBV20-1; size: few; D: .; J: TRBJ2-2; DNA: TGCAGTGCTAGAGAGGGAGGGAACACCGGGGAGCTGTTTTTT; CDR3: CSAREGGNTGELFF
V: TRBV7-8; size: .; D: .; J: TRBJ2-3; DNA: TGTGCCAGCAGCTTAGCGGGCGTGAGGCTCCTTTCCCATTTT; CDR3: CASSLAGVRLLSHF
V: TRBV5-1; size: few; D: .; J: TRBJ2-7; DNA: TGCGCCAGCACCCCTTCAAGGGGTTACACCTACGAGCAGTACTTC; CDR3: CASTPSRGYTYEQYF
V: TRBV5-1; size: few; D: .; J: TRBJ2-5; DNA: TGCGCCAGCAGCCCCGGACGCCCCATGGAGCGAGAGACCCAGTACTTC; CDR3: CASSPGRPMERETQYF
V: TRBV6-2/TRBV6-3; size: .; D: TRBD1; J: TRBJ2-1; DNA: TGTGCCAGCAGTCAACCGGGACAGCCCCCCAGTGAGCAGTTCTTC; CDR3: CASSQPGQPPSEQFF
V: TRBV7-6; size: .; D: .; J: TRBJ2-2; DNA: TGTGCCAGCAGCCGATCTACCCCGACAGGCACCGGGGAGCTGTTTTTT; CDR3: CASSRSTPTGTGELFF
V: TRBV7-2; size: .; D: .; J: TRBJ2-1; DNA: TGTGCCAGCAGCTCAACGGGGCCCTGGGGGCAGTTCTTC; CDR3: CASSSTGPWGQFF
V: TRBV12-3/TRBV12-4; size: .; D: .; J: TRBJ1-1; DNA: TGTGCCAGCAGTTTAGTAGCCTTATACACTGAAGCTTTCTTT; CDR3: CASSLVALYTEAFF
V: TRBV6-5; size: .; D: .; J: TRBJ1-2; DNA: TGTGCCAGCGCATCGGGAATGGGTGGCTACACCTTC; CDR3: CASASGMGGYTF
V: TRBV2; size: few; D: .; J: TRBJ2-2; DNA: TGTGCCAGCAGCTGGACCGGGGCGACGAACACCGGGGAGCTGTTTTTT; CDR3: CASSWTGATNTGELFF
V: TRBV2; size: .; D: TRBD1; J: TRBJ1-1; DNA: TGTGCCCGAGACAGGGAGATGAACACTGAAGTTTTCTTT; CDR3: CARDREMNTEVFF
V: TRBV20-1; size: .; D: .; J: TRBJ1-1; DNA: TGCAGTGCTGTACGGCCAGGGGTTTCGAACACTGAAGCTTTCTTT; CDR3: CSAVRPGVSNTEAFF
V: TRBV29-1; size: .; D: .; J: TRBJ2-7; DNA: TGCAGCGTTGATCGAGTAGCCCGGGGCGAGCAGTACTTC; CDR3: CSVDRVARGEQYF
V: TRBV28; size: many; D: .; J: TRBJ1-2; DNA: TGTGCCAGCAGTTTGACCGGCTACTATGGCTACACCTTC; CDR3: CASSLTGYYGYTF
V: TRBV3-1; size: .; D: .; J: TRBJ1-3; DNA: TGTGCCAGCAGCCAAGACAGGATTCCAGGCAACACCATATATTTT; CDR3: CASSQDRIPGNTIYF
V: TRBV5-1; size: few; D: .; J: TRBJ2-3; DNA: TGCGCCAGCAGCCTCCGACCGGGGGCAGATACGCAGTATTTT; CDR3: CASSLRPGADTQYF
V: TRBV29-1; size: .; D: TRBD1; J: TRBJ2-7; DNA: TGCAGCGCCCGACAGGGGGTGGGCTACGAGCAGTACTTC; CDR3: CSARQGVGYEQYF
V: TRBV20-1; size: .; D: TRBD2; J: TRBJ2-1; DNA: TGCAGTGCTAGAGCCCTGGGAGGGATTTGGAATGAGCAGTTCTTC; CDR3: CSARALGGIWNEQFF
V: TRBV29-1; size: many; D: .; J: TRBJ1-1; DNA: TGCAGCGCTCAGGGGTCTACTGAAGCTTTCTTT; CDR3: CSAQGSTEAFF
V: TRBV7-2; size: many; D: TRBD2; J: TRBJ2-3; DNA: TGTGCCAGCAGCTTACTGGGACTAGCAGTCGGAGATACGCAGTATTTT; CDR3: CASSLLGLAVGDTQYF
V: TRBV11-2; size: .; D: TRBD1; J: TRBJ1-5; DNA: TGTGCCAGCAGCTTGGACAGGAGAAACCAGCCCCAGCATTTT; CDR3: CASSLDRRNQPQHF
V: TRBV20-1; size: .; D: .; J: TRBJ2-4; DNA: TGCAGTGCCCCCAGGGATATAGCCAAAAACATTCAGTACTTC; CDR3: CSAPRDIAKNIQYF
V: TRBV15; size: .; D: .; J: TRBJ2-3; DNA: TGTGCCACCAGCAGAGGCCCAGATACGCAGTATTTT; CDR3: CATSRGPDTQYF
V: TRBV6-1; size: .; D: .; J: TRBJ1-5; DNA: TGTGCCAGCAGTGCTACAGTGAGGCCCCAGCATTTT; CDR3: CASSATVRPQHF
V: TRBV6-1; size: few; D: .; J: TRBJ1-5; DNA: TGTGCCAGCAGTGAAGTGGATAACAGCAATCAGCCCCAGCATTTT; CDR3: CASSEVDNSNQPQHF
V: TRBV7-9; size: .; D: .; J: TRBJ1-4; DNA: TGTGCCAGCAGCTTAGTAGCGGGGACCGGTGAAAAACTGTTTTTT; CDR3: CASSLVAGTGEKLFF
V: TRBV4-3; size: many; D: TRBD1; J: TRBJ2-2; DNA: TGCGCCAGCAGCCAAGATCCCACAGGGGACACCGGGGAGCTGTTTTTT; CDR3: CASSQDPTGDTGELFF
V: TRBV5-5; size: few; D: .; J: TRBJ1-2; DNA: TGTGCCAGCAGCCCCCGCCTGGGGCAGGGCCTCTATGGCTACACCTTC; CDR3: CASSPRLGQGLYGYTF
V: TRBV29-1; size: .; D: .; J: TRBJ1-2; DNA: TGCAGCGTCCTACAGACATTTGGGGCGTATGGCTACACCTTC; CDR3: CSVLQTFGAYGYTF
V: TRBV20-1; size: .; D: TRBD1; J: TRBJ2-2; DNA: TGCAGTGCTAGGTTGACAGGGGCGGGCGGGGAGCTGTTTTTT; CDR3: CSARLTGAGGELFF
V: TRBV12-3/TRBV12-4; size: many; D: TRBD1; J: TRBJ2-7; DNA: TGTGCCAGCAGTCAACAGGGGGCAATAGGGGAGCAGTACTTC; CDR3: CASSQQGAIGEQYF
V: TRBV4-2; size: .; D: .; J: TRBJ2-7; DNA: TGTGCCAGCAGCCAAGAAACAGACACCTACGAGCAGTACTTC; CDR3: CASSQETDTYEQYF
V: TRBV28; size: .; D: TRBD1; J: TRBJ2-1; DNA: TGTGCCAGCAGTTTGCAAACAGGGGGCGGTGTCCATGAGCAGTTCTTC; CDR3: CASSLQTGGGVHEQFF
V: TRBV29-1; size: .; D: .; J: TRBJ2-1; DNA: TGCAGCGTTGTGAGTCCTAGCTCTTCGCAGTTCTTC; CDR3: CSVVSPSSSQFF
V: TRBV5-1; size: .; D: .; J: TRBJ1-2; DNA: TGCGCCAGCAGCCTGACCAGGGAGAACTATGGCTACACCTTC; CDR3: CASSLTRENYGYTF
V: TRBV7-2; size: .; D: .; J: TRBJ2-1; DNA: TGTGCCAGCAGCTTAGTGGCGGTTCCCTCCTACAATGAGCAGTTCTTC; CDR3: CASSLVAVPSYNEQFF
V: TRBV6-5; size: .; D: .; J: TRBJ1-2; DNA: TGTGCCAGCAGTTCAGACCTTATGGGCTACACCTTC; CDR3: CASSSDLMGYTF
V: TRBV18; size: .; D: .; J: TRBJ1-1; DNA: TGTGCCAGCTCAGAAAACAGGTATGGCACTGAAGCTTTCTTT; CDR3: CASSENRYGTEAFF
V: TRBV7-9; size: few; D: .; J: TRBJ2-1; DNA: TGTGCCAGCAGCTTCCGGATCCAGCGGGTCAATGAGCAGTTCTTC; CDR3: CASSFRIQRVNEQFF
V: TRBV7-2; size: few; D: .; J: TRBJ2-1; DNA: TGTGCCAGCAGCTTGCCCCATCGGGATGAGCAGTTCTTC; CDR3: CASSLPHRDEQFF
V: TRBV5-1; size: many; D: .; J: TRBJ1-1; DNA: TGCGCCAGCAGCTCTAGGACGGTGAACACTGAAGCTTTCTTT; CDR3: CASSSRTVNTEAFF
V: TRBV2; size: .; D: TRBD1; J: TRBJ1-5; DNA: TGTGCCAGCAGGGGTCGTCCGGGACAGGGCAATCAGCCCCAGCATTTT; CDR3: CASRGRPGQGNQPQHF
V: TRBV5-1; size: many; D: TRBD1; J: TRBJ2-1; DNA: TGCGCCAGCAGCTATACCGGGACAGTTCGGAATGAGCAGTTCTTC; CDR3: CASSYTGTVRNEQFF
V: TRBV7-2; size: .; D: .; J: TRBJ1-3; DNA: TGTGCCAGCAGCAGCCAGCGGGGGAGTGGAAACACCATATATTTT; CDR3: CASSSQRGSGNTIYF
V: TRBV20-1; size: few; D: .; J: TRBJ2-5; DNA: TGCAGTGCTAGAGTCTTCGGGAGTGGGGAGACCCAGTACTTC; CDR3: CSARVFGSGETQYF
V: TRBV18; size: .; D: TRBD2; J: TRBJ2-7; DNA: TGTGCCAGCTCAACGGCAAGGACTAGCGGGACCTACGAGCAGTACTTC; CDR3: CASSTARTSGTYEQYF
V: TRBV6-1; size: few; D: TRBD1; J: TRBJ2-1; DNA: TGTGCCAGCAGTCGAGACAGGGGGAATAAGGACGAGCAGTTCTTC; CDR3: CASSRDRGNKDEQFF
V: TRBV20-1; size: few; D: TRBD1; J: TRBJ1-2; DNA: TGCAGTGCTAGAGTGCAGGGGGGTAGTGGCTACACCTTC; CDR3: CSARVQGGSGYTF
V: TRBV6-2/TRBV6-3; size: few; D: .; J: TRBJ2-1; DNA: TGTGCCAGCAGCCGCCTGGGGGGAGGTCAGTTCTTC; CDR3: CASSRLGGGQFF
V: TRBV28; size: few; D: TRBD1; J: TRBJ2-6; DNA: TGTGCCAGCAGTACCCTGGCAGGGGGCTCTGGGGCCAACGTCCTGACTTTC; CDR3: CASSTLAGGSGANVLTF
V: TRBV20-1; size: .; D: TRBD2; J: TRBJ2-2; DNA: TGCAGTGCTAGTCCCGGGAGGGTGAACACCGGGGAGCTGTTTTTT; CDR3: CSASPGRVNTGELFF
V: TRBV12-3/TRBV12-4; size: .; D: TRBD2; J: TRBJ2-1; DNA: TGTGCCAGCAGTTTGAGGCTAGCGGGAGTCCACCAGTTCTTC; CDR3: CASSLRLAGVHQFF
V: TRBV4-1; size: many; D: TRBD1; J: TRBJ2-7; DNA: TGCGCCAGCAGCCAGACAGGGGCCAAAGCAGTAGTTGACGAGCAGTACTTC; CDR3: CASSQTGAKAVVDEQYF
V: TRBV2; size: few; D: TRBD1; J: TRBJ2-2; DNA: TGTGCCAGCAGTGGGGACAGGGCCTACACCGGGGAGCTGTTTTTT; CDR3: CASSGDRAYTGELFF
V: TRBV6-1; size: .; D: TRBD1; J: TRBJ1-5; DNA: TGTGCCAGCAGACCGACAGGGGGTAGCAATCAGCCCCAGCATTTT; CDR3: CASRPTGGSNQPQHF
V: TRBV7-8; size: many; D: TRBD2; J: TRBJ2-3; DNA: TGTGCCAGCAGCAGAACCCCGGGGGGGACAAGCACAGATACGCAGTATTTT; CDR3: CASSRTPGGTSTDTQYF
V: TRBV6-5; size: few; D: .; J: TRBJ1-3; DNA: TGTGCCAGCAGTTACTCGAGTGGGACTGGAAACACCATATATTTT; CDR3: CASSYSSGTGNTIYF